These 29 T cell receptor beta chains share one sample of origin, sequenced in a study of blood T cell repertoires in COVID-19. Data came from immunoSEQ multiplex PCR; TCRdb stores just in-frame clones and leaves some out. This sample has 250,000 to 350,000 clones, with around 92% found just once. The sample consisted of PBMCs or T cells enriched from blood (not recorded which). The origin of the receptors is a woman in her 50s who had been exposed to COVID-19.

This chain joins TRBV10-3 and TRBJ1-2, with 7 bases fitting TRBD1. J gave up 3 bases and V 10 bases, and 8 bases lay outside the gene matches. This CDR3 comprises 13 residues. Germline CDR1 and CDR2: ENHRY and SYGVKD. This chain's CDR3 is CATGTVVDYGYTF. CDR3 DNA sequence: TGTGCCACGGGGACAGTAGTAGACTATGGCTACACCTTC.

The chain employs TRBV6-4 and TRBJ1-2, with 7 bases matching TRBD1. The V segment lost 6 bases and the J segment 7 bases; nucleotides outside the gene matches: 2. Germline assignment: CDR1 MRHNA and CDR2 SNTAGT. The CDR3 contains 11 residues. The CDR3 region is CASRGTAGYTF. The CDR3 DNA is TGTGCCAGCAGGGGGACAGCTGGCTACACCTTC.

The V call is TRBV10-3, the J call TRBJ1-2, with 8 bases that match TRBD1. CDR1 and CDR2 from the germline V gene are ENHRY and SYGVKD. V was pared by 1 base and J by 7 bases, with 8 bases of the junction left unmatched. This CDR3 comprises 15 residues. CDR3 region: CAISEYGQGFSGYTF. CDR3 coding DNA: TGTGCCATCAGTGAGTACGGACAGGGTTTTAGTGGCTACACCTTC.

The V and J genes are TRBV5-1 and TRBJ2-7; D perhaps matches TRBD1 (6 bases). Trimming left V 4 bases short and J 6 bases short, with 23 bases between. This CDR3 region has 16 residues. Germline-derived CDR1 and CDR2 are SGHRS and YFSETQ. The CDR3 DNA is TGCGCCAGCAGCCTATTCCCGGGACAAGGGGCCCTCGAGCAGTACTTC. Amino acid sequence: CASSLFPGQGALEQYF.

The chain employs TRBV7-2 and TRBJ1-6; 10 bases fit TRBD1. The ends lost 5 bases at V and 9 bases at J; junction bases unmatched: 7. The germline gives CDR1 SGHTA, CDR2 FQGNSA. The length of the CDR3 is 15 residues. The DNA for the CDR3 is TGTGCCAGCAGCCTAGGGACAGGGGTTAGTTCACCCCTCCACTTT. This translates into CASSLGTGVSSPLHF. The variable domain in full, with the rest retrieved from reference TRBV7-2 and TRBJ1-6, is GAGVSQSPSNKVTEKGKDVELRCDPISGHTALYWYRQSLGQGLEFLIYFQGNSAPDKSGLPSDRFSAERTGGSVSTLTIQRTQQEDSAVYLCASSLGTGVSSPLHFGNGTRLTVT.

This chain links TRBV3-1 (or the pseudogene TRBV3-2) with TRBJ2-6, with D possibly being TRBD2 (5 bases). This CDR3 has 16 amino acids. The V and J ends lost 4 bases and 0 bases respectively, with 10 bases between them. CDR1 and CDR2 (germline): LGHDT, YNNKEL (reference sequence). CDR3 region: CASSRVRGSGANVLTF. The CDR3 nucleotides read TGTGCCAGCAGCCGGGTACGGGGCTCTGGGGCCAACGTCCTGACTTTC.

The chain links TRBV7-6 to TRBJ2-7; possible D gene TRBD1, 5 bases. This CDR3 region has 14 residues. Germline CDR1 and CDR2: SGHVS and FNYEAQ. V was pared by 5 bases and J by 0 bases, with 11 bases between. CDR3 sequence reads: CASSLVQDSYEQYF. CDR3 nucleotide sequence: TGTGCCAGCAGCCTTGTACAGGACTCCTACGAGCAGTACTTC.

This clone was observed a single time. CDR3 amino acids: CAWGTGAGGELFF. Here the CDR3 DNA reads TGTGCCTGGGGGACTGGGGCCGGCGGGGAGCTGTTTTTT. V gene TRBV30 combines with J gene TRBJ2-2, with a weak D call TRBD2 (6 bases). The germline V gene encodes CDR1 GTSNPN and CDR2 SVGIG (reference sequence). V lost 5 bases, J lost 7 bases, and 14 bases lay in between. The CDR3 covers 13 residues.

The chain uses TRBV30 and TRBJ1-5; no reliable D call. V was clipped by 0 bases and J by 2 bases, with 14 bases between them. Per the germline V gene, CDR1 is GTSNPN and CDR2 is SVGIG (reference sequence). This CDR3 spans 16 amino acids. The CDR3 region has the DNA TGTGCCTGGAGTGTCAGCTCGGGGTTCGGCAATCAGCCCCAGCATTTT. Its protein is CAWSVSSGFGNQPQHF.

V and J are TRBV14 and TRBJ1-4; maybe TRBD1 (5 bases). Germline CDR1 SGHDN, CDR2 FVKESK. The germline V and J ends were trimmed by 0 bases and 5 bases, with 10 bases remaining between them. The CDR3 length is 15 residues. In DNA, the CDR3 is TGTGCCAGCAGCCAAGACATTGGGGCCAATGAAAAACTGTTTTTT. Translated: CASSQDIGANEKLFF.

On this clone: Different DNA sequences within this sample yield the same CDR3. This rearrangement joins TRBV28 to TRBJ1-2, with D hard to call. CDR3 length equals 12 residues. Germline values: CDR1 MDHEN, CDR2 SYDVKM. V was pared by 5 bases and J by 2 bases, with 6 bases between. DNA of the CDR3: TGTGCCAGCAGTGACACGAACTATGGCTACACCTTC. This sequence encodes CASSDTNYGYTF.

The rearrangement joins TRBV5-4 to TRBJ1-2; 8 bases map to TRBD1. The CDR3 contains 14 residues. Germline CDR1 and CDR2: SGHNT and YYREEE (reference sequence). V lost 5 bases and J lost 4; bases outside the gene matches: 7. For the CDR3, the DNA is TGTGCCAGCAGGCCTCAGGGGGCAGGCTATGGCTACACCTTC. This translates into CASRPQGAGYGYTF.

This chain uses TRBV13 with TRBJ1-1; 11 nucleotides align to TRBD1. The CDR3 loop spans 13 amino acids. CDR1 and CDR2 from the germline V gene are PRHDT and FYEKMQ (reference sequence). V was clipped by 3 bases and J by 10 bases; unmatched bases: 4. CDR3 sequence reads: CASSLDRGRGAFF. The CDR3 coding sequence is TGTGCCAGCAGCTTGGACAGGGGGCGCGGAGCTTTCTTT.

The chain couples TRBV3-1 (or the pseudogene TRBV3-2) to TRBJ1-5; TRBD1 is a possible D gene (6 bases). This CDR3 contains 15 residues. V was shortened by 3 bases and J by 3 bases, with 12 bases between the two germline ends. Germline V gene data show CDR1 as LGHDT and CDR2 as YNNKEL (reference sequence). CDR3 nucleotides: TGTGCCAGCAGCCAGAACCGGGACACCAATCAGCCCCAGCATTTT. It translates to CASSQNRDTNQPQHF.

This chain uses TRBV7-2 with TRBJ1-1; D remains ambiguous. The CDR3 consists of 14 residues. Germline V CDR1 and CDR2: SGHTA, FQGNSA. Trimming shortened V by 5 bases and J by 1 base, and 11 bases separated the two germline ends. Written as DNA, the CDR3 is TGTGCCAGCAGCCCCCGGGCGGGGAACACTGAAGCTTTCTTT. Its protein is CASSPRAGNTEAFF.

V usage is TRBV3-1 (or the pseudogene TRBV3-2) and J usage is TRBJ1-1, with D unclear. CDR1 is LGHDT and CDR2 is YNNKEL in the germline V gene (reference sequence). The CDR3 consists of 13 residues. V shed 4 bases and J shed 3 bases, with 9 bases lying between them. CDR3 protein: CASSPGRDTEAFF. For the CDR3, the DNA is TGTGCCAGCAGCCCGGGGAGGGACACTGAAGCTTTCTTT.

The rearrangement joins TRBV10-1 to TRBJ2-7; the D gene is possibly TRBD1 (6 bases). Trimming took off 10 bases at V and 3 bases at J, with 25 bases between the two ends. The germline gives CDR1 WNHNN, CDR2 SYGVQD (reference sequence). This CDR3 region has 16 residues. Here the CDR3 reads CAILIQQGQRYYEQYF. In DNA, the CDR3 is TGCGCCATCCTCATTCAACAGGGCCAACGATACTACGAGCAGTACTTC.

The chain links TRBV2 to TRBJ2-5; the match to TRBD2 covers 13 bases. Per the germline V gene, CDR1 is SNHLY and CDR2 is FYNNEI. The CDR3 contains 16 residues. In DNA, the CDR3 is TGTGGTTCAAAGTACACTAGCGGGGGGGCCTGGGAGACCCAGTACTTC. Amino acids: CGSKYTSGGAWETQYF. Full variable domain (remainder filled in from reference TRBV2 and TRBJ2-5): EPEVTQTPSHQVTQMGQEVILRCVPISNHLYFYWYRQILGQKVEFLVSFYNNEISEKSEIFDDQFSVERPDGSNFTLKIRSTKLEDSAMYFCGSKYTSGGAWETQYFGPGTRLLVL.

The chain employs TRBV4-2 and TRBJ1-5; D may be TRBD1 (6 bases). This CDR3 is 16 amino acids long. Trimming stripped 4 bases from V and 2 bases from J, with 15 bases between. Looked up from germline, CDR1 is LGHNA and CDR2 is YNFKEQ. The CDR3 loop is CASSPTRAGGNQPQHF. The CDR3 DNA reads TGTGCCAGCAGCCCCACTAGGGCAGGGGGCAATCAGCCCCAGCATTTT.

This clone was seen only a few times. The chain combines TRBV3-1 (or the pseudogene TRBV3-2) with TRBJ1-2; D unresolved. Germline CDR1 and CDR2: LGHDT and YNNKEL (reference sequence). The length of the CDR3 is 15 residues. With 0 bases removed from V and 5 bases from J, the gap between germline ends came to 13 bases. The CDR3, as DNA: TGTGCCAGCAGCCAAGATTGGGCAGCAAAATATGGCTACACCTTC. This encodes CASSQDWAAKYGYTF.

The J gene is TRBJ2-1, the V gene TRBV9; 7 positions agree with TRBD2. From germline, CDR1 is SGDLS and CDR2 YYNGEE. The J segment lost 1 base and the V segment lost 0 bases, leaving 4 bases of the junction unmatched. The CDR3 has 16 amino acids. CDR3 sequence reads: CASSVVPGGSYNEQFF. CDR3 nucleotide sequence: TGTGCCAGCAGCGTAGTTCCGGGGGGATCCTACAATGAGCAGTTCTTC.

CDR3: CASSLPGSLDYGYTF. The CDR3 DNA reads as TGTGCCAGCAGCTTGCCCGGGAGCCTTGACTATGGCTACACCTTC. The chain employs TRBV7-9 and TRBJ1-2; D gene unclear. Germline-derived CDR1 and CDR2 are SEHNR and FQNEAQ (reference sequence). Trimming removed 3 bases from V and 3 bases from J, with 14 bases in between. This CDR3 comprises 15 residues.

The rearrangement joins TRBV27 to TRBJ2-7; no clear D gene. The V end was cut by 6 bases, the J end by 2 bases, with 17 bases between. Germline V gene sequence: CDR1 MNHEY, CDR2 SMNVEV (reference sequence). This CDR3 contains 15 residues. The CDR3 nucleotides read TGTGCCAGCAGCCGAGCCCACGGAGAGACCTACGAGCAGTACTTC. Protein: CASSRAHGETYEQYF.

This chain links TRBV5-6 with TRBJ2-1; 8 bases fit TRBD2. CDR1 and CDR2 (germline): SGHDT, YYEEEE. V lost 3 bases, J lost 8 bases, and 19 bases stayed unmatched. The CDR3 loop spans 18 amino acids. The CDR3 DNA reads TGTGCCAGCAGCTCAACTAGAATCGGGGGGGACCCAACCCATGAGCAGTTCTTC. The encoded protein is CASSSTRIGGDPTHEQFF.

The genes are TRBV5-1 and TRBJ2-7; 10 positions match TRBD2. CDR1 is SGHRS, CDR2 YFSETQ, per germline. The CDR3 runs to 16 residues. After removal of 0 bases from V and 1 base from J, the junction contained 4 bases not matched to a gene. CDR3 sequence (DNA): TGCGCCAGCAGCTTGGTAAGCGGGGGGGCTTCCTACGAGCAGTACTTC. Encoded protein: CASSLVSGGASYEQYF.

J is TRBJ1-1 and V is TRBV19, with 7 bases that match TRBD1. The CDR3 covers 12 residues. Germline lookup yields CDR1 LNHDA and CDR2 SQIVND (reference sequence). V shed 5 bases, J shed 7 bases, and the junction held 4 bases outside the gene matches. DNA of the CDR3: TGTGCCAGTAGTCTACAGGGGTTTGAAGCTTTCTTT. It yields the protein CASSLQGFEAFF.

This clone was counted at least ten times. CDR3 loop: CASSPWSDSYEQYF. The CDR3 DNA follows: TGTGCCAGCTCACCATGGTCAGACTCCTACGAGCAGTACTTC. This chain links TRBV18 with TRBJ2-7; D remains unclear. Trimming cost V 2 bases and J 0 bases, with 8 bases left between them. The CDR3 loop spans 14 amino acids. Per the germline V gene, CDR1 is KGHSH and CDR2 is LQKENI.

This clone was recorded a few times. This rearrangement joins TRBV7-8 to TRBJ1-2, with D uncertain. This CDR3 comprises 16 residues. Trimming removed 5 bases at V and 8 bases at J, with 24 bases between. Germline CDR1 is SGHVS and CDR2 is FQNEAQ. The CDR3: CASSRNYDGSSGGYTF. The DNA of the CDR3 is TGTGCCAGCAGCCGTAACTACGACGGCTCCTCCGGCGGCTACACCTTC.

J is TRBJ2-3 and V is TRBV19, with D hard to call. CDR1 and CDR2 (germline): LNHDA, SQIVND (reference sequence). This CDR3 spans 16 amino acids. V was clipped by 5 bases and J by 1 base, with 16 bases between them. Here the CDR3 DNA reads TGTGCCAGTAGTCTCGTACAGCTAAAGGGCACAGATACGCAGTATTTT. Amino acid sequence: CASSLVQLKGTDTQYF.